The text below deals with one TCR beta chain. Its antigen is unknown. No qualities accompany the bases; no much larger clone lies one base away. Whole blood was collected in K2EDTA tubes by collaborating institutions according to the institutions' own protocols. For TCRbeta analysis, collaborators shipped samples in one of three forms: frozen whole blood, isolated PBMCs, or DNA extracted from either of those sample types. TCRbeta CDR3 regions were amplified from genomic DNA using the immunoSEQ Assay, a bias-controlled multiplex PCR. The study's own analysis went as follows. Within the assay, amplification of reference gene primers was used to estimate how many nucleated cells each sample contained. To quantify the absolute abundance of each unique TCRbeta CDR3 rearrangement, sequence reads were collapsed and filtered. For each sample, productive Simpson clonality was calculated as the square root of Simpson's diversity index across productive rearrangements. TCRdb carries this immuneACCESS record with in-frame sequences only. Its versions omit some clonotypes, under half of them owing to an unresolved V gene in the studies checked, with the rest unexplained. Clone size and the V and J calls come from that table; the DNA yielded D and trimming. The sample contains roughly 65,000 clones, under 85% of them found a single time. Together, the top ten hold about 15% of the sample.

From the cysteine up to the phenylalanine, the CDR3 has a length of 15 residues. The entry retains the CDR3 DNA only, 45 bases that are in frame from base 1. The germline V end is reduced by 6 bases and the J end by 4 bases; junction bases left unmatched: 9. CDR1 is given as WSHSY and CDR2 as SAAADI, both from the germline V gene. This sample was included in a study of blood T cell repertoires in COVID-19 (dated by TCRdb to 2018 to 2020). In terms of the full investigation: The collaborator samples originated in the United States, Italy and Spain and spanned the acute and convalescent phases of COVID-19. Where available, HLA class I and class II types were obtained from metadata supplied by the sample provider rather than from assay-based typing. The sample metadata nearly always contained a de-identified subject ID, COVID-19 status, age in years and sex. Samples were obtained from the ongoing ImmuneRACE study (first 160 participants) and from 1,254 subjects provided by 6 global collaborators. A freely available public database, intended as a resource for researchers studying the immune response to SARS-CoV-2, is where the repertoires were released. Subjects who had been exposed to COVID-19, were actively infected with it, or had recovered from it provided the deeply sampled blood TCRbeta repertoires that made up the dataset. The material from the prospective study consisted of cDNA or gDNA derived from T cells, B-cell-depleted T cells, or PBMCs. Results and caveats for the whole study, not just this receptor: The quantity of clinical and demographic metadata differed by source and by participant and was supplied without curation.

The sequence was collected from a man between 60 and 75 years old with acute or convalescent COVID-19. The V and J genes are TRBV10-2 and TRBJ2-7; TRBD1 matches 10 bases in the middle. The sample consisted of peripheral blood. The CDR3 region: CASRGTGTGEYEQYF. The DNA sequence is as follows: TGCGCCAGCAGGGGAACCGGGACAGGGGAATACGAGCAGTACTTC.